These 31 T cell receptor beta chains share one sample of origin, sequenced in a study of Graves' ophthalmopathy and Graves' hyperthyroidism. Beta-chain TCR CDR3 regions were amplified from RNA transcripts. HTBI primers served in a first-round RT-PCR, which a second-round multiplex PCR followed. TCRdb recomputed calls from the multiplex PCR reads with MiXCR, one row per CDR3 protein. This repertoire shows around 660,000 distinct CDR3 sequences, approximately 39% found once; its top ten account for 3% to 4%. Sequences were obtained from peripheral blood. These receptors all stem from an adult man with Graves' ophthalmopathy.

The rearrangement joins TRBV29-1 to TRBJ2-5; a weak D match, TRBD1 (5 bases). The germline V gene encodes CDR1 SQVTM and CDR2 ANQGSEA. The CDR3 consists of 14 residues. V was shortened by 6 bases and J by 2 bases, with 16 bases between the two germline ends. In DNA, the CDR3 is TGCAGCGTCACTCCGGTGACAGCGCAAGAGACCCAGTACTTC. It specifies CSVTPVTAQETQYF.

This clonotype was seen many times. V gene TRBV9 combines with J gene TRBJ1-3; possibly TRBD1 for D (5 bases). Trimming pared 3 bases from V and 0 bases from J, leaving 16 bases between. The CDR3 totals 17 residues. Germline V gene data show CDR1 as SGDLS and CDR2 as YYNGEE. CDR3 residues: CASSAPRDGDSGNTIYF. Written as DNA, the CDR3 is TGTGCCAGCAGCGCCCCTCGGGACGGTGACTCTGGAAACACCATATATTTT.

This clonotype was observed many times. The rearrangement uses TRBV2 and TRBJ2-2, with TRBD1 matching 10 bases. Germline CDR1 SNHLY, CDR2 FYNNEI. J lost 3 bases, V lost 8 bases, and 6 bases had no gene match. This CDR3 has 15 amino acids. The CDR3 is CASGGTGADTGELFF. The CDR3, as DNA: TGTGCCAGCGGGGGGACAGGGGCGGACACCGGGGAGCTGTTTTTT.

V and J are TRBV2 and TRBJ1-2; 9 nucleotides align to TRBD1. Germline V gives CDR1 SNHLY, CDR2 FYNNEI. V shed 6 bases, J shed 1 base, and the junction held 9 bases outside the gene matches. The CDR3 runs to 16 residues. CDR3 bases: TGTGCCAGCAGCCAAACCGGGACAGGGTATAACTATGGCTACACCTTC. This encodes CASSQTGTGYNYGYTF.

This clonotype was seen a handful of times. The chain carries TRBV4-2 and TRBJ2-7, with D possibly being TRBD1 (5 bases). V was shortened by 1 base and J by 2 bases, with 12 bases between the two germline ends. The germline CDR1 and CDR2 sequences are LGHNA and YNFKEQ. This CDR3 is built from 15 residues. CDR3 residues: CASSQATGQAYEQYF. CDR3 nucleotide sequence: TGTGCCAGCAGCCAAGCCACCGGACAAGCCTACGAGCAGTACTTC.

The chain employs TRBV19 and TRBJ1-2; perhaps TRBD1 as D (6 bases). The CDR3 consists of 16 residues. V lost 1 base and J lost 3, with 15 bases in between. Per the germline V gene, CDR1 is LNHDA and CDR2 is SQIVND (reference sequence). CDR3 sequence (DNA): TGTGCCAGTAGTATAGGCTCGGACAGCCACTACTATGGCTACACCTTC. As protein: CASSIGSDSHYYGYTF.

This chain joins TRBV25-1 and TRBJ2-7, with 10 positions matching TRBD2. This CDR3 has 16 amino acids. The V gene end was trimmed by 7 bases and the J gene end by 3 bases; junction bases not matched to a gene: 12. Germline-derived CDR1 and CDR2 are MGHDK and SYGVNS. CDR3 sequence (DNA): TGTGCCAGCAACACCCAAGGGTCTAGCGGGAGCTACGAGCAGTACTTC. This encodes CASNTQGSSGSYEQYF.

This clonotype has a count of ten or more. V gene TRBV14 combines with J gene TRBJ2-5, with 7 bases fitting TRBD1. V shed 3 bases and J 5 bases; nucleotides not matched to a gene: 9. CDR3 size: 15 residues. The germline CDR1 and CDR2 sequences are SGHDN and FVKESK. CDR3: CASSQGWGQRETQYF. The CDR3 bases are TGTGCCAGCAGCCAGGGTTGGGGACAGCGGGAGACCCAGTACTTC. Variable domain in full (rest from reference TRBV14 and TRBJ2-5): EAGVTQFPSHSVIEKGQTVTLRCDPISGHDNLYWYRRVMGKEIKFLLHFVKESKQDESGMPNNRFLAERTGGTYSTLKVQPAELEDSGVYFCASSQGWGQRETQYFGPGTRLLVL.

A few counts support this clonotype. V gene TRBV20-1 combines with J gene TRBJ2-5; 12 nucleotides agree with TRBD2. Germline assignment: CDR1 DFQATT and CDR2 SNEGSKA (reference sequence). V shed 0 bases and J 4 bases; nucleotides not matched to a gene: 9. This CDR3 comprises 17 residues. Here the CDR3 DNA reads TGCAGTGCTAGAGATTTGGGGAGACTAGCGGGGGCAGAGACCCAGTACTTC. Its protein product is CSARDLGRLAGAETQYF.

V usage is TRBV2 and J usage is TRBJ1-4, with 8 positions matching TRBD1. This CDR3 contains 13 residues. V lost 3 bases to trimming and J lost 11 bases; unmatched junction nucleotides: 5. CDR1 and CDR2 (germline): SNHLY, FYNNEI. The chain's CDR3 is CASSDRTGQKLFF. CDR3 sequence (DNA): TGTGCCAGCAGTGACCGGACAGGGCAGAAACTGTTTTTT.

This clonotype has at least ten counts. The V call is TRBV6-5, the J call TRBJ1-5, with D hard to call. The germline gives CDR1 MNHEY, CDR2 SVGAGI. The CDR3 contains 13 residues. Trimming stripped 6 bases from V and 7 bases from J, with 13 bases between. DNA of the CDR3: TGTGCCAGCAGCTCACCCGGGCGGCAGCCCCAGCATTTT. The encoded protein is CASSSPGRQPQHF.

This clonotype has ten or more counts. The CDR3 sequence is CASSELIRRETQYF. The CDR3 DNA reads TGTGCCAGCAGTGAGCTGATCCGTCGGGAGACCCAGTACTTC. The gene calls are TRBV12-3 or TRBV12-4 and TRBJ2-5, with no clear D. Trimming left V 5 bases short and J 5 bases short, with 15 bases between. The CDR3 is 14 amino acids.

This clonotype appeared many times. The rearrangement links TRBV7-9 to TRBJ1-3; no clear D. The germline gives CDR1 SEHNR, CDR2 FQNEAQ (reference sequence). The CDR3 length is 16 residues. V lost 3 bases to trimming and J lost 3 bases, with 15 bases between them. The CDR3: CASSLSLLIGGNTIYF. CDR3 DNA: TGTGCCAGCAGCTTGAGCCTCTTAATTGGTGGAAACACCATATATTTT.

Ten or more counts support this clonotype. V is TRBV7-8 and J is TRBJ1-1; no clear D gene. The CDR3 loop spans 13 amino acids. Germline assignment: CDR1 SGHVS and CDR2 FQNEAQ. Trimming left V 4 bases short and J 0 bases short, with 6 bases between. CDR3 DNA: TGTGCCAGCAGCTCTAATCTGAACACTGAAGCTTTCTTT. This gives the protein CASSSNLNTEAFF.

This clonotype was detected ten times or more. The chain couples TRBV7-2 to TRBJ2-3, with 9 bases matching TRBD2. There are 15 residues in the CDR3. The germline V gene encodes CDR1 SGHTA and CDR2 FQGNSA. The junction had 9 bases not matched to a gene; V was cut back by 6 bases and J by 5 bases. CDR3 DNA sequence: TGTGCCAGCAGGGGGGTAGCGGGAGCTGGAGATACGCAGTATTTT. It specifies CASRGVAGAGDTQYF.

This clonotype was counted between two and nine times. The genes are TRBV27 and TRBJ2-5; 8 nucleotides agree with TRBD1. V shed 0 bases, J shed 4 bases, and the junction held 4 bases outside the gene matches. This CDR3 comprises 15 residues. CDR1 and CDR2 (germline): MNHEY, SMNVEV (reference sequence). The DNA for the CDR3 is TGTGCCAGCAGTTTATCCCCCGGACAGGGAGAGACCCAGTACTTC. Encoded protein: CASSLSPGQGETQYF.

This clonotype was detected a few times. The chain links TRBV5-4 to TRBJ1-1; a weak D match, TRBD1 (5 bases). The CDR3 loop spans 16 amino acids. Germline CDR1 SGHNT, CDR2 YYREEE (reference sequence). Trimming took off 0 bases at V and 2 bases at J, with 14 bases between the two ends. The CDR3 DNA is TGTGCCAGCAGCTTGGATCCCAGGGCAGGAAACACTGAAGCTTTCTTT. Translated, it gives CASSLDPRAGNTEAFF.

V gene TRBV2 combines with J gene TRBJ1-2, with D perhaps matching TRBD1 (6 bases). There are 14 residues in the CDR3. The germline V gene has CDR1 SNHLY and CDR2 FYNNEI. Trimming removed 8 bases at V and 6 bases at J, with 19 bases between. The CDR3 DNA reads as TGTGCCAGCTTGACCCCAGGGGTTGCGAATGGCTACACCTTC. This translates into CASLTPGVANGYTF.

The sample holds many counts of this clonotype. This sequence joins TRBV9 and TRBJ2-2; D is unresolved. The CDR3 has 12 amino acids. CDR1 is SGDLS and CDR2 is YYNGEE in the germline V gene. V was cut by 0 bases and J by 6 bases, with 3 bases left in between. CDR3 amino acids: CASSVAAGELFF. In nucleotides, the CDR3 is TGTGCCAGCAGCGTAGCGGCCGGGGAGCTGTTTTTT.

This clonotype came up a few times. The rearrangement links TRBV10-3 to TRBJ1-2; D remains unclear. The V end lost 10 bases, the J end lost 8 bases, and 23 bases lay between the germline ends. This CDR3 has 14 amino acids. The germline V gene has CDR1 ENHRY and CDR2 SYGVKD. The CDR3 region has the DNA TGTGCCAGCAGAGACACTCTGGAATTGGGGGGCTACACCTTC. Protein: CASRDTLELGGYTF.

There are a few counts of this clonotype. J is TRBJ2-7 and V is TRBV6-5; D unresolved. Trimming removed 2 bases from V and 0 bases from J, with 8 bases in between. CDR1 and CDR2 (germline): MNHEY, SVGAGI. The CDR3 is 14 amino acids. The CDR3 loop is CASSYERFSYEQYF. The CDR3 DNA reads TGTGCCAGCAGTTACGAGAGGTTCTCCTACGAGCAGTACTTC.

This clonotype was counted many times. The chain carries TRBV25-1 and TRBJ1-5; D possibly corresponds to TRBD1 (6 bases). CDR3 length: 16 amino acids. Trimming took off 2 bases at V and 1 base at J, with 12 bases between the two ends. Germline V gene lookup returns CDR1 MGHDK and CDR2 SYGVNS. In nucleotides, the CDR3 is TGTGCCAGCAGTGAAGTCGGCGGGGGCAGCAATCAGCCCCAGCATTTT. Its protein is CASSEVGGGSNQPQHF.

The V call is TRBV7-9, the J call TRBJ1-4, with TRBD1 identical over 7 bases. CDR1 and CDR2 (germline): SEHNR, FQNEAQ (reference sequence). CDR3 size: 13 residues. V lost 5 bases, J lost 11 bases, and 8 bases stayed unmatched. The CDR3 region is CASSQSDRDKLFF. The DNA of the CDR3 is TGTGCCAGCAGCCAGTCAGACAGGGACAAACTGTTTTTT.

There are many counts of this clonotype. The chain links TRBV11-3 to TRBJ1-2; the D gene is possibly TRBD1 (5 bases). Germline V gene data show CDR1 as SGHNT and CDR2 as YENEEA. The CDR3 covers 13 residues. V was trimmed by 6 bases and J by 2 bases, leaving 10 bases between them. CDR3 nucleotide sequence: TGTGCCAGCAGTTGGGGGTCCAACTATGGCTACACCTTC. Residues: CASSWGSNYGYTF. Filled out from reference TRBV11-3 and TRBJ1-2, the complete variable domain reads EAGVVQSPRYKIIEKKQPVAFWCNPISGHNTLYWYLQNLGQGPELLIRYENEEAVDDSQLPKDRFSAERLKGVDSTLKIQPAELGDSAVYLCASSWGSNYGYTFGSGTRLTVV.

V gene TRBV10-3 combines with J gene TRBJ1-4, with D tentatively TRBD1 (6 bases). The CDR3 spans 14 residues. From germline, CDR1 is ENHRY and CDR2 SYGVKD. Trimming removed 5 bases from V and 6 bases from J, with 13 bases in between. For the CDR3, the DNA is TGTGCCATCAGTAGCTACAGGGTGGATGAAAAACTGTTTTTT. Its translation is CAISSYRVDEKLFF.

The chain uses TRBV24-1 and TRBJ1-1, with D possibly being TRBD1 (5 bases). The ends were cut back, 4 bases at V and 11 bases at J, with 13 bases in the middle. CDR1 is KGHDR and CDR2 is SFDVKD in the germline V gene. This CDR3 is 12 amino acids long. Here the CDR3 reads CATSEGRGSAFF. The CDR3 bases are TGTGCCACCAGTGAAGGTAGGGGATCGGCTTTCTTT.

The CDR3 protein is CASGLLGQRQSQAYGYTF. CDR3 DNA: TGTGCCAGTGGGCTCCTGGGGCAGCGACAAAGTCAGGCTTATGGCTACACCTTC. The V and J genes are TRBV24-1 and TRBJ1-2, with D possibly matching TRBD1 (5 bases). The CDR3 has 18 amino acids. Germline lookup yields CDR1 KGHDR and CDR2 SFDVKD. V lost 11 bases, J lost 5 bases, and 32 bases lay in between.

This clonotype was recorded many times. The chain couples TRBV7-2 to TRBJ2-2, with 10 positions matching TRBD1. V shed 1 base, J shed 4 bases, and the junction held 3 bases outside the gene matches. Germline values: CDR1 SGHTA, CDR2 FQGNSA. This CDR3 is 16 amino acids long. CDR3 residues: CASSLGDRGGTGELFF. The CDR3, as DNA: TGTGCCAGCAGCTTAGGGGACAGGGGTGGCACCGGGGAGCTGTTTTTT.

This clonotype was seen ten or more times. The rearrangement joins TRBV29-1 to TRBJ2-6; D is ambiguous. CDR3 size: 18 residues. Trimming removed 3 bases from V and 0 bases from J, with 18 bases in between. Germline V gives CDR1 SQVTM, CDR2 ANQGSEA. DNA for the CDR3: TGCAGCGTTGATCAGGCAGACGAAAAGAGCTCTGGGGCCAACGTCCTGACTTTC. Translation gives CSVDQADEKSSGANVLTF.

Ten or more counts support this clonotype. The rearrangement links TRBV2 to TRBJ2-5, with TRBD2 as a possible D gene (6 bases). The CDR3 covers 14 residues. Trimming shortened V by 9 bases and J by 1 base, and 15 bases separated the two germline ends. Germline values: CDR1 SNHLY, CDR2 FYNNEI. The CDR3 loop is CASNTVGGQETQYF. The CDR3 bases are TGTGCCAGTAACACAGTGGGGGGCCAAGAGACCCAGTACTTC.

This clonotype was observed a few times. The V call is TRBV2, the J call TRBJ2-4; TRBD2 might be the D (6 bases). The germline V gene encodes CDR1 SNHLY and CDR2 FYNNEI. V lost 8 bases and J 8 bases, leaving 19 bases between the germline ends. This CDR3 has 14 amino acids. The DNA of the CDR3 is TGTGCCAGCGCCGGAATTAGCGGTAGAGACATTCAGTACTTC. Its translation is CASAGISGRDIQYF. Using reference TRBV2 and TRBJ2-4 for the parts outside the CDR3, the full variable domain is EPEVTQTPSHQVTQMGQEVILRCVPISNHLYFYWYRQILGQKVEFLVSFYNNEISEKSEIFDDQFSVERPDGSNFTLKIRSTKLEDSAMYFCASAGISGRDIQYFGAGTRLSVL.